This T cell receptor beta chain is from a study of blood T cell repertoires in COVID-19. Looking at the study overall: The United States, Italy and Spain provided the acute and convalescent COVID-19 samples. The analysed material was cDNA or gDNA that came from T cells, B-cell-depleted T cells, or PBMCs.

Methods used by the authors: Amplification of reference gene primers was used by the study to estimate nucleated cell counts. Sequenced by immunoSEQ multiplex PCR; TCRdb stores in-frame clones only, minus some. The DNA was the basis for D and trimming; V, J and clone size are from that table. The repertoire holds about 120,000 clones, with 88% as singletons. This clone was observed a handful of times. This clonotype originated in a man aged 50-60 years with acute or convalescent COVID-19. Input material: peripheral blood.

The CDR3: CSVASGRGRWETQYF. The DNA for the CDR3 is TGCAGCGTTGCGAGCGGGAGGGGAAGGTGGGAGACCCAGTACTTC. J is TRBJ2-5 and V is TRBV29-1, with 10 nucleotides matching TRBD2. There are 15 residues in the CDR3. The germline CDR1 and CDR2 sequences are SQVTM and ANQGSEA. V gave up 4 bases and J gave up 5 bases; unmatched junction bases: 10.